Sequencing of this T cell receptor (beta chain) was carried out in a study of blood T cell repertoires in COVID-19. How the authors handled the data: How many nucleated cells were present was estimated from reference gene primer amplification. Here immunoSEQ multiplex PCR was the method, and the copy in TCRdb shows in-frame clones only, minus some. V, J and clone size were drawn from that table, and D and trimming were deduced from the DNA. Here the sample spans some 220,000 clones, about 85% being singletons. Donors were grouped by their self-reported clinical history. For recovered donors of Cohort 3, there were two negative PCRs, clearance, or symptom resolution. Trimming left V 0 bases short and J 6 bases short, with 9 bases between. Germline loops: CDR1 SGHRS, CDR2 YFSETQ. CDR3 size: 13 residues.

The sequencing sample was made of PBMCs or T cells enriched from blood (not recorded which). This TCR derives from a woman aged 25 to 45 who had recovered from COVID-19. The J gene is TRBJ1-2, the V gene TRBV5-1; D is perhaps TRBD1 (5 bases). The CDR3, as DNA: TGCGCCAGCAGCTTGGACAGGTCTAATGGCTACACCTTC. This gives the protein CASSLDRSNGYTF.